This T cell receptor (beta chain) was sequenced during a study of blood T cell repertoires in COVID-19. The wider study: PBMCs, B-cell-depleted T cells, or T cells provided the cDNA or gDNA that made up the material.

Libraries were prepared by immunoSEQ multiplex PCR; TCRdb keeps only in-frame clonotypes and omits some of them. The sample holds some 150,000 clones, roughly 90% seen once. The CDR3 contains 15 residues. Germline values: CDR1 LNHDA, CDR2 SQIVND (reference sequence). With 7 bases removed from V and 2 bases from J, the gap between germline ends came to 15 bases. The chain recombines TRBV19 with TRBJ1-5, with D possibly being TRBD1 (5 bases). Sequencing used peripheral blood. The sequence was collected from a man between 60 and 75 years old with acute or convalescent COVID-19. The CDR3 nucleotides read TGTGCCAGTACCACCTACGGGGGTGGCAATCAGCCCCAGCATTTT. Its protein is CASTTYGGGNQPQHF. The full variable domain, rest sourced from reference TRBV19 and TRBJ1-5, is DGGITQSPKYLFRKEGQNVTLSCEQNLNHDAMYWYRQDPGQGLRLIYYSQIVNDFQKGDIAEGYSVSREKKESFPLTVTSAQKNPTAFYLCASTTYGGGNQPQHFGDGTRLSIL.